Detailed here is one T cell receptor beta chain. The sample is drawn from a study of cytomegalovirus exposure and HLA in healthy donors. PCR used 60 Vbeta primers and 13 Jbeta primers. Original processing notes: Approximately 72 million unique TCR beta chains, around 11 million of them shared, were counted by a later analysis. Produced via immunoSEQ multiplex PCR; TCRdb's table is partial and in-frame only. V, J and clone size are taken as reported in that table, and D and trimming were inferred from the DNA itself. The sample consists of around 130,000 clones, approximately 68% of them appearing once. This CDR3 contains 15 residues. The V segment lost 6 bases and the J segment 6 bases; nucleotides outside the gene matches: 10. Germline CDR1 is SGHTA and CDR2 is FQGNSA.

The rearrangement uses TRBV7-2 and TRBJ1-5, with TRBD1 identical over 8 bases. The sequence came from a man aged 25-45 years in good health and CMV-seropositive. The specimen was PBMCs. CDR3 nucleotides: TGTGCCAGCAGTCCAGGGGGCTGGTATAGTCAGCCCCAGCATTTT. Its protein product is CASSPGGWYSQPQHF.